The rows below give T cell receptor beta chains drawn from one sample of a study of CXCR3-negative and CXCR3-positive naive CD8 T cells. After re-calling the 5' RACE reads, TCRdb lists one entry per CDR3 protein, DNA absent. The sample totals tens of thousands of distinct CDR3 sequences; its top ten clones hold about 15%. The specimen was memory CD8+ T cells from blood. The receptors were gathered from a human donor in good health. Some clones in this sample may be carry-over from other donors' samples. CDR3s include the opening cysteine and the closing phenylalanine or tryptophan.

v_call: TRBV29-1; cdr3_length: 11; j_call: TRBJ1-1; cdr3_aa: CSGRTNTEAFF
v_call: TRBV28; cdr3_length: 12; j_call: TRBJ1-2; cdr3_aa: CASSSTNYGYTF
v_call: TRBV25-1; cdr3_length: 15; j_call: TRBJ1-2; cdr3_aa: CASSGRTGENYGYTF
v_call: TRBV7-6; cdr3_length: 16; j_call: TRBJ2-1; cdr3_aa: CASSSGWGTGVNEQFF
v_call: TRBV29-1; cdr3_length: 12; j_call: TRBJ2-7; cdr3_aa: CSVPGGVHEQYF
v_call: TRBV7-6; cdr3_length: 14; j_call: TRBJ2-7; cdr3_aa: CASSISGTTYEQYF
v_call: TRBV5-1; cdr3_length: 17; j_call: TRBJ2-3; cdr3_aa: CASSLTGLAGGSDTQYF
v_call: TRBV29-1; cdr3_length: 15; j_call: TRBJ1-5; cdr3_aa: CSVGGTRYSNQPQHF
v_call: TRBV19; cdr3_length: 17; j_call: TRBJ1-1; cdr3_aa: CASSFTSGGFLDTEAFF
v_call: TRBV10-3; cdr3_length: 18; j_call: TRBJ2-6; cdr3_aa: CAISEIEVRGSGANVLTF
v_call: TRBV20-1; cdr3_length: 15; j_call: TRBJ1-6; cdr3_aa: CSARDMAGDNSPLHF
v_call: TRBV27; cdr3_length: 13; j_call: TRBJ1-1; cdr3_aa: CASSFLLGTEAFF
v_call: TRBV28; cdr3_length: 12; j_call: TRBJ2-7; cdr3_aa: CASSFSSYEQYF
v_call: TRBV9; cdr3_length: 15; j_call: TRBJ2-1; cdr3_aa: CASSVAPSSYNEQFF
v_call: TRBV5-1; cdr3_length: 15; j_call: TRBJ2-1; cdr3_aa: CASSPWDSSYNEQFF
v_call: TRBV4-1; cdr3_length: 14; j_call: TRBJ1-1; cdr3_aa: CASNLGRGNTEAFF
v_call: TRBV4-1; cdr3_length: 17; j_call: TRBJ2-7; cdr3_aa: CASSQAWDYKSSYEQYF
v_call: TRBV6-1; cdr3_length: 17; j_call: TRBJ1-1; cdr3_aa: CASSERGQPLMNTEAFF
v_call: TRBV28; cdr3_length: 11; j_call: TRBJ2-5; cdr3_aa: CASNGGETQYF
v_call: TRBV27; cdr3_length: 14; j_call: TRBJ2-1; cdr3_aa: CASSLSPTISEQFF
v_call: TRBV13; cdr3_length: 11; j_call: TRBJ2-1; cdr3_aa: CASSLENEQFF
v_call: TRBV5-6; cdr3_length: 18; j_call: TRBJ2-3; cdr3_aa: CASGLEFSRRGYTDTQYF
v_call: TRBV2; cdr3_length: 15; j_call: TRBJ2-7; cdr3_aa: CASSEGADSSYEQYF
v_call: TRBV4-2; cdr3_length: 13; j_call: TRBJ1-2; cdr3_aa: CASSQVEDRSYTF
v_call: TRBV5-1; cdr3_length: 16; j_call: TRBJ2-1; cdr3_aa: CASSFIRQGPSNEQFF
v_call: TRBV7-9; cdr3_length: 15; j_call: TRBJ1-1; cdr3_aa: CASSLVGGKWTEAFF
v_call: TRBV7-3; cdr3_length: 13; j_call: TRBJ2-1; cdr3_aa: CASSLDNYNEQFF
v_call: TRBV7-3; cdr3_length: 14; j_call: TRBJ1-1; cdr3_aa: CASSIVRGGTEAFF
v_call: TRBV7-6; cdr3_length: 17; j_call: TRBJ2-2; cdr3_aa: CASSTLRDTDPSGELFF
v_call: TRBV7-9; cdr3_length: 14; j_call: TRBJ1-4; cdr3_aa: CASSATALNEKLFF
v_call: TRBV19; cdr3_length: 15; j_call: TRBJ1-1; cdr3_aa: CASSIGGPMNTEAFF
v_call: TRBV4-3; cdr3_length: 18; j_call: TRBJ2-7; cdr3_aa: CASSQYEKQAGAPYEQYF
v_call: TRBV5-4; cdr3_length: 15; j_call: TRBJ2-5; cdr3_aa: CASSPDVAEQETQYF
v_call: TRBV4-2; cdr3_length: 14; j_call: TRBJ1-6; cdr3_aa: CASSPPGANSPLHF
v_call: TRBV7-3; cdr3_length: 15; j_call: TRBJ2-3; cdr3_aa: CASSRAGGGTDTQYF
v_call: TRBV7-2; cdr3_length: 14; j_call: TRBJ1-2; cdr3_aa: CASSSQAFNYGYTF
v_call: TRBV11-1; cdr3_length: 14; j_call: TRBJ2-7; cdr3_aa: CASSLGRLAGEQYF
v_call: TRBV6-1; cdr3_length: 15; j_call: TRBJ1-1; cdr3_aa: CASSEDKLPNTEAFF
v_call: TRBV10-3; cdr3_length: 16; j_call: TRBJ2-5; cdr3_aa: CAISDSRGGLQETQYF
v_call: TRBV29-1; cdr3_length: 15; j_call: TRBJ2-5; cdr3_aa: CSVEPSGSMGKTQYF
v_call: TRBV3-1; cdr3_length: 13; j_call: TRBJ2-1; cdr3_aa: CASSQGNHNEQFF
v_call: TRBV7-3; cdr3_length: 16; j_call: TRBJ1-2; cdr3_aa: CASRSGLTALKNGYTF
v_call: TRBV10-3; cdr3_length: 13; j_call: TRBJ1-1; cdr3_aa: CATRTLAGAAAFF
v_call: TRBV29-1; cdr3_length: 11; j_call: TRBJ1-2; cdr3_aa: CSVGQGGGYTF
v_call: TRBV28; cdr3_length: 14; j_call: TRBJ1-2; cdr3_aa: CASSLIGGDYGYTF
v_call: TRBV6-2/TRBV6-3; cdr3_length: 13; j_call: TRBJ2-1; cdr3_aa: CASSYGGYNEQFF
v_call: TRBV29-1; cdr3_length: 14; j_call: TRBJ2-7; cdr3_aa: CSTTEGVEGYEQYF
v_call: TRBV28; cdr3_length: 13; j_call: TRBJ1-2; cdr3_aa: CASSLTGGRGYTF
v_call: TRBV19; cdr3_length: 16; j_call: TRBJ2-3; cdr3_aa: CASSIVWGDVADTQYF
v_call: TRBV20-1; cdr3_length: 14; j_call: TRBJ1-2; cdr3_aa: CSAAGQQGGWGYTF
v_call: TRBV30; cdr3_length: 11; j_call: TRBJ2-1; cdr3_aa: CAWSRGNEQFF
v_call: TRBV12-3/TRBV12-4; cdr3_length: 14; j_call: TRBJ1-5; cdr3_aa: CASSPRSHTSPQHF
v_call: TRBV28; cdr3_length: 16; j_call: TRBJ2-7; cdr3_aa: CASSHYSGTGEYEQYF
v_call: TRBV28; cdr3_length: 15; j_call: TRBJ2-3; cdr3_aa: CASSLSRDLTDTQYF
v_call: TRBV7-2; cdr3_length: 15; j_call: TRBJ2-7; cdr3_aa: CASSIMALSSYEQYF
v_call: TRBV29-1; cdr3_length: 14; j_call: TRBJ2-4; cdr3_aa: CSVVFGTGENIQYF
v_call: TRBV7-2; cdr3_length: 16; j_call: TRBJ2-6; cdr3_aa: CASSLFFPSGANVLTF